What follows are 2 T cell receptor beta chains derived from one specimen sequenced in a study of T-cell reconstitution after alpha-beta-depleted transplantation in children. Construction of the TCRbeta library involved unique molecular identifiers. Using its own MiXCR run on the PCR reads, TCRdb lists one record per CDR3 protein. The sample comprises over 450,000 distinct CDR3 sequences, 10% of which are singletons, and around 2% rests with the top ten. The sequencing here drew on PBMCs, taken before TCRalphabeta/CD19-depleted stem cell transplant. The receptors originated from a child aged 2 to 15 with inherited bone marrow failure, due to receive a stem cell transplant.

J is TRBJ2-1 and V is TRBV9; 7 bases fit TRBD1. The ends lost 3 bases at V and 4 bases at J; junction bases unmatched: 7. This CDR3 region has 15 residues. CDR1 and CDR2 (germline): SGDLS, YYNGEE. CDR3 amino acids: CASSAEDRDYNEQFF. The CDR3, as DNA: TGTGCCAGCAGCGCTGAAGACAGGGATTACAATGAGCAGTTCTTC.

This clonotype has a count of ten or more. The gene calls are TRBV27 and TRBJ2-6; no clear D gene. Germline CDR1 reads MNHEY; CDR2 reads SMNVEV (reference sequence). Trimming shortened V by 3 bases and J by 4 bases, and 4 bases separated the two germline ends. The CDR3 is 13 residues long. Here the CDR3 DNA reads TGTGCCAGCAGTTTCAGGGGGGCCAACGTCCTGACTTTC. Amino acids: CASSFRGANVLTF.